The 9 T cell receptor beta chains reported below all come from one sample, sequenced in a study of control samples from healthy donors and cancer patients. Data came from immunoSEQ multiplex PCR; TCRdb stores just in-frame clones and leaves some out. The sample yields about 52,000 clones, 90% to 95% seen once. Sample: blood. All receptors derive from a man aged 30-40 years in good health.

The V gene is TRBV2, the J gene TRBJ1-5, with TRBD1 matching over 7 bases. CDR1 and CDR2 from the germline V gene are SNHLY and FYNNEI. The CDR3 totals 14 residues. Losses at the gene ends were 6 bases for V and 4 bases for J; bases not matched to a gene: 6. The CDR3 DNA follows: TGTGCCAGCAGAGGGGACAGCCCGAATCAGCCCCAGCATTTT. The encoded protein is CASRGDSPNQPQHF. The full variable domain, its missing parts supplied by reference TRBV2 and TRBJ1-5, is EPEVTQTPSHQVTQMGQEVILRCVPISNHLYFYWYRQILGQKVEFLVSFYNNEISEKSEIFDDQFSVERPDGSNFTLKIRSTKLEDSAMYFCASRGDSPNQPQHFGDGTRLSIL.

J is TRBJ1-4 and V is TRBV4-1; D perhaps matches TRBD1 (5 bases). The CDR3 extends over 18 amino acids. V gave up 0 bases and J gave up 0 bases, with 14 bases separating them. Germline V gives CDR1 MGHRA, CDR2 YSYEKL. The CDR3 here is CASSQDDPRAATNEKLFF. The CDR3 DNA is TGCGCCAGCAGCCAAGATGACCCCAGGGCCGCAACTAATGAAAAACTGTTTTTT.

The V call is TRBV5-6, the J call TRBJ2-5; D may be TRBD1 (6 bases). The CDR3 loop spans 13 amino acids. The V end lost 4 bases, the J end lost 0 bases, and 7 bases lay between the germline ends. From germline, CDR1 is SGHDT and CDR2 YYEEEE. DNA for the CDR3: TGTGCCAGCAGCAGGGGGTACCAAGAGACCCAGTACTTC. It yields the protein CASSRGYQETQYF.

The chain carries TRBV7-8 and TRBJ2-3, with a possible D match to TRBD2 (5 bases). This CDR3 comprises 14 residues. Germline CDR1 and CDR2: SGHVS and FQNEAQ. Trimming shortened V by 1 base and J by 6 bases, and 11 bases separated the two germline ends. CDR3 sequence reads: CASSLVRDGDTQYF. In nucleotides, the CDR3 is TGTGCCAGCAGCTTAGTACGGGATGGGGATACGCAGTATTTT.

Of note for this clone: Other DNA variants within this sample encode the same CDR3. V and J are TRBV10-3 and TRBJ1-4; no clear D gene. The CDR3 length is 17 residues. With 3 bases removed from V and 3 bases from J, the gap between germline ends came to 17 bases. Germline CDR1 ENHRY, CDR2 SYGVKD. CDR3 amino acids: CAISDLPAGGSNEKLFF. In DNA form, the CDR3 reads TGTGCCATCAGTGATCTGCCAGCCGGAGGGTCTAATGAAAAACTGTTTTTT.

V is TRBV6-5 and J is TRBJ1-2; TRBD1 might be the D (6 bases). V lost 2 bases, J lost 2 bases, and 9 bases lay in between. Germline loops: CDR1 MNHEY, CDR2 SVGAGI. The CDR3 consists of 14 residues. The CDR3 DNA reads as TGTGCCAGCAGTTACCGAGGGGGAAACTATGGCTACACCTTC. Residues: CASSYRGGNYGYTF.

The V and J genes are TRBV9 and TRBJ1-3; D remains unclear. Trimming removed 0 bases at V and 4 bases at J, with 2 bases between. The CDR3 is 12 residues long. The V gene's germline CDR1 is SGDLS and CDR2 YYNGEE. CDR3 sequence (DNA): TGTGCCAGCAGCGTAGCGGGAAACACCATATATTTT. Its protein product is CASSVAGNTIYF.

The rearrangement uses TRBV10-2 and TRBJ1-5, with a tentative D call TRBD1 (5 bases). This CDR3 has 14 amino acids. Germline CDR1 WSHSY, CDR2 SAAADI. The V and J ends lost 8 bases and 0 bases respectively, with 11 bases between them. The DNA for the CDR3 is TGCGCCAGCTCCGGGACGGGTAGCAATCAGCCCCAGCATTTT. Amino acids: CASSGTGSNQPQHF.

Sample share makes this clone medium-sized. This rearrangement joins TRBV6-5 to TRBJ2-3; D might be TRBD2 (5 bases). Germline loops: CDR1 MNHEY, CDR2 SVGAGI. Trimming stripped 6 bases from V and 4 bases from J, with 11 bases between. CDR3 size: 13 residues. The CDR3 spells CASSGGWADTQYF. The CDR3 coding sequence is TGTGCCAGCAGCGGAGGTTGGGCAGATACGCAGTATTTT.